This TCR beta chain was sequenced during a study of OX40 agonist ivuxolimab in advanced cancers. Study background: Aged roughly 20 to 85 with a mean of approximately 60 years, they were 82.7% male. Study-wide results and caveats: The antigen specificity of the peripheral T cells (those that were expanded) was not determined.

For this clone: The antigen is not known.

Data came from immunoSEQ multiplex PCR; TCRdb stores just in-frame clones and leaves some out. Of tens of thousands of clones listed, 75% to 80% are singletons. Autoimmune disease history or systemic immunosuppression led to patient exclusion. Specimen: CD4+ or CD8+ T cells sorted from blood, collected in a trial of the OX40 agonist ivuxolimab. The receptor's source is an adult with an advanced solid tumor such as melanoma, head and neck, liver or kidney cancer.

The CDR3 region has the DNA TGTGCCAGCAGGAGGGGGGGGGTGAGCAATCAGCCCCAGCATTTT. Translation: CASRRGGVSNQPQHF. The chain carries TRBV2 and TRBJ1-5; D might be TRBD1 (6 bases). Deletions cut 6 bases from V and 1 base from J, with 13 bases between. The CDR3 runs 15 residues. Looked up from germline, CDR1 is SNHLY and CDR2 is FYNNEI.